The 7 T cell receptor beta chains listed next were all sequenced from one sample in a study of T cell repertoires in cytomegalovirus infection (dated by TCRdb to 2018 to 2020). The instrument was an Illumina HiSeq 1500. In-frame beta chains were kept once TCRdb had trimmed the public reads at Q25 with fastp and called clones with MiXCR. Entries that share a CDR3 protein sequence are merged under the most common genes and DNA. The table for this sample lists roughly 500,000 distinct CDR3 sequences; 15% to 20% of them were counted only once. The top ten hold approximately 24% of the sample. The sequencing sample was made of CD8+ T cells from PBMCs. The receptor source for this set is a human donor in good health (CMV status not recorded). Some clones in this sample may be carry-over from other donors' samples.

This clonotype was observed a few times. V gene TRBV28 combines with J gene TRBJ2-6; D gene ambiguous. The CDR3 totals 15 residues. Germline loops: CDR1 MDHEN, CDR2 SYDVKM. V was clipped by 9 bases and J by 0 bases, with 12 bases between them. As DNA, the CDR3 is TGTGCCAGTCGCCTCCTTGGCTCTGGGGCCAACGTCCTGACTTTC. It is translated as CASRLLGSGANVLTF.

The chain employs TRBV4-2 and TRBJ2-1, with no clear D. This CDR3 comprises 13 residues. CDR1 LGHNA and CDR2 YNFKEQ come from the germline V gene. The V and J ends lost 0 bases and 5 bases respectively, with 5 bases between them. The DNA of the CDR3 is TGTGCCAGCAGCCAAGACCTCGACAATGAGCAGTTCTTC. Its translation is CASSQDLDNEQFF.

This clonotype was found many times. The chain is built from TRBV15 and TRBJ1-5; D is unclear. The length of the CDR3 is 15 residues. V was trimmed by 1 base and J by 1 base, leaving 8 bases between them. Germline lookup yields CDR1 LNHNV and CDR2 YYDKDF (reference sequence). The CDR3 sequence: CATSRGGQSNQPQHF. The CDR3 coding sequence is TGTGCCACCAGCAGAGGAGGGCAGAGCAATCAGCCCCAGCATTTT.

This clonotype was found many times. The chain combines TRBV7-6 with TRBJ1-1, with D possibly TRBD1 on 5 matching bases. This CDR3 comprises 13 residues. Germline-derived CDR1 and CDR2 are SGHVS and FNYEAQ. V lost 8 bases, J lost 4 bases, and 14 bases lay in between. CDR3 sequence reads: CASSESRVTEAFF. CDR3 DNA: TGTGCCAGCTCAGAGAGCAGGGTCACTGAAGCTTTCTTT.

This clonotype showed up just a few times. V gene TRBV27 combines with J gene TRBJ1-4; 9 nucleotides line up with TRBD1. The CDR3 is 14 residues long. Germline lookup yields CDR1 MNHEY and CDR2 SMNVEV (reference sequence). With V trimmed by 5 bases and J by 6 bases, 4 bases remained unmatched. The CDR3 coding sequence is TGTGCCAGCAGTACAGGGGGCGGCGATGAAAAACTGTTTTTT. It encodes CASSTGGGDEKLFF.

This clonotype was seen only a few times. V usage is TRBV27 and J usage is TRBJ2-1; the D gene is possibly TRBD2 (5 bases). V was shortened by 4 bases and J by 8 bases, with 18 bases between the two germline ends. There are 15 residues in the CDR3. Germline-derived CDR1 and CDR2 are MNHEY and SMNVEV (reference sequence). The CDR3 loop is CASSSYAGQEDEQFF. In DNA form, the CDR3 reads TGTGCCAGCAGTTCATACGCGGGCCAGGAAGATGAGCAGTTCTTC.

The table lists this clonotype with a few counts. V is TRBV4-1 and J is TRBJ1-3, with D perhaps matching TRBD1 (5 bases). Germline-derived CDR1 and CDR2 are MGHRA and YSYEKL. CDR3 length: 16 amino acids. V lost 3 bases to trimming and J lost 2 bases, with 14 bases between them. In DNA, the CDR3 is TGCGCCAGCAGCCAGGGCCCGATGGGGCCTGGAAACACCATATATTTT. Translated: CASSQGPMGPGNTIYF.